This is a list of T cell receptor beta chains from one sample in a study of blood T cell repertoires in COVID-19. The protocol was immunoSEQ multiplex PCR, while the TCRdb copy is restricted to in-frame clones and leaves out a portion. In the table there are about 420,000 clones, 85% to 90% of which are singletons. The specimen sequenced was peripheral blood. Source of these receptors: a man between 18 and 35 years old with COVID-19, enrolled during active disease. Each CDR3 is given with its conserved first and last residue. The D gene is left open where the match is weak. Where a row states a size, it is once, few, many or the class of an expanded clone; other rows omit it.

d_call: TRBD2; clone_size: once; v_call: TRBV7-9; j_call: TRBJ2-2; cdr3_nt: TGTGCCAGCAGCTCTTGGCGGGGGGCGTTATCCGGGGAGCTGTTTTTT; cdr3_aa: CASSSWRGALSGELFF
d_call: TRBD2; clone_size: -; v_call: TRBV11-3; j_call: TRBJ2-1; cdr3_nt: TGTGCCAGCAGCGGCCCCGGGACTAGCGGGAGCTATGAGCAGTTCTTC; cdr3_aa: CASSGPGTSGSYEQFF
d_call: -; clone_size: -; v_call: TRBV6-5; j_call: TRBJ1-2; cdr3_nt: TGTGCCAGCAGTTACGGGGGCGTCTATGGCTACACCTTC; cdr3_aa: CASSYGGVYGYTF
d_call: TRBD1; clone_size: -; v_call: TRBV7-9; j_call: TRBJ2-7; cdr3_nt: TGTGCCAGCAGCGCCGGACAGGGTTGGAGCGAGCAGTACTTC; cdr3_aa: CASSAGQGWSEQYF
d_call: -; clone_size: -; v_call: TRBV18; j_call: TRBJ1-3; cdr3_nt: TGTGCCAGCTCACCCGTAGACATAGCTGGAAACACCATATATTTT; cdr3_aa: CASSPVDIAGNTIYF
d_call: -; clone_size: -; v_call: TRBV7-9; j_call: TRBJ2-5; cdr3_nt: TGTGCCAGCAGCTTAGCCTGGCGGGGGACCCAGTACTTC; cdr3_aa: CASSLAWRGTQYF
d_call: -; clone_size: -; v_call: TRBV6-5; j_call: TRBJ2-4; cdr3_nt: TGTGCCAGCGGTCGAGCCATTCAGTACTTC; cdr3_aa: CASGRAIQYF
d_call: -; clone_size: -; v_call: TRBV7-2; j_call: TRBJ1-2; cdr3_nt: TGTGCCAGCAGCTTCGACATTGACTATGGCTACACCTTC; cdr3_aa: CASSFDIDYGYTF
d_call: TRBD1; clone_size: -; v_call: TRBV5-6; j_call: TRBJ1-4; cdr3_nt: TGTGCCAGCAGCCCGTCCCGGGACAGGGGGCAGGGTGAAAAACTGTTTTTT; cdr3_aa: CASSPSRDRGQGEKLFF
d_call: TRBD2; clone_size: -; v_call: TRBV11-2; j_call: TRBJ2-7; cdr3_nt: TGTGCCAGCAGCCCTACCGGGACTAGCAGAGACGAGCAGTACTTC; cdr3_aa: CASSPTGTSRDEQYF
d_call: TRBD2; clone_size: -; v_call: TRBV19; j_call: TRBJ2-3; cdr3_nt: TGTGCCAGTAAAAGCAGCGGGGATCGCACAGATACGCAGTATTTT; cdr3_aa: CASKSSGDRTDTQYF
d_call: -; clone_size: -; v_call: TRBV5-8; j_call: TRBJ2-7; cdr3_nt: TGTGCCAGCAGCCCCCTATCGGGACAACTCTTCGGCGAGCAGTACTTC; cdr3_aa: CASSPLSGQLFGEQYF
d_call: TRBD2; clone_size: -; v_call: TRBV20-1; j_call: TRBJ2-7; cdr3_nt: TGCAGTGCTAGTGGGACTAGCGGGTTCTACGAGCAGTACTTC; cdr3_aa: CSASGTSGFYEQYF
d_call: TRBD2; clone_size: -; v_call: TRBV7-8; j_call: TRBJ2-5; cdr3_nt: TGTGCCAGCAGCTTCGGGACTAGCAGGCAAGAGACCCAGTACTTC; cdr3_aa: CASSFGTSRQETQYF
d_call: -; clone_size: -; v_call: TRBV7-2; j_call: TRBJ2-7; cdr3_nt: TGTGCCAGCAGCTTAGCGGGGGGGCCGCAGTACGAGCAGTACTTC; cdr3_aa: CASSLAGGPQYEQYF
d_call: -; clone_size: -; v_call: TRBV2; j_call: TRBJ1-1; cdr3_nt: TGTGCCAGCAATTGGTGGGGGACACAGAACACTGAAGCTTTCTTT; cdr3_aa: CASNWWGTQNTEAFF
d_call: -; clone_size: -; v_call: TRBV19; j_call: TRBJ1-2; cdr3_nt: TGTGCCAGTAGTATCCCCCAGGGGATTTCCTATGGCTACACCTTC; cdr3_aa: CASSIPQGISYGYTF
d_call: -; clone_size: -; v_call: TRBV19; j_call: TRBJ2-7; cdr3_nt: TGTGCCAGTAGTATTTCCGGGGGAGGCATCTCCTACGAGCAGTACTTC; cdr3_aa: CASSISGGGISYEQYF
d_call: -; clone_size: -; v_call: TRBV5-1; j_call: TRBJ2-2; cdr3_nt: TGCGCCAGCAGCTTGCACGGTCCGAACACCGGGGAGCTGTTTTTT; cdr3_aa: CASSLHGPNTGELFF
d_call: -; clone_size: -; v_call: TRBV5-8; j_call: TRBJ2-4; cdr3_nt: TGTGCCAGCAGCTCGACAGGACTAGCCAAAAACATTCAGTACTTC; cdr3_aa: CASSSTGLAKNIQYF